A single sample gave rise to the 7 T cell receptor beta chains below, sequenced in a study of control samples from healthy donors and cancer patients. Generated by immunoSEQ multiplex PCR, the TCRdb table keeps only in-frame clones and is missing some. This table has about 110,000 clones, about 80% appearing once. The sequenced sample consisted of blood. All receptors come from a man between 18 and 29 years old in good health.

This sequence joins TRBV6-4 and TRBJ2-1, with 7 nucleotides matching TRBD1. The V gene end was trimmed by 6 bases and the J gene end by 8 bases; junction bases not matched to a gene: 7. CDR1 is MRHNA and CDR2 is SNTAGT in the germline V gene. The CDR3 has 13 amino acids. This CDR3 reads CASSYDRVDEQFF. The CDR3 bases are TGTGCCAGCAGCTATGACAGGGTCGATGAGCAGTTCTTC.

This chain uses TRBV2 with TRBJ1-3; D is uncertain. Germline V CDR1 and CDR2: SNHLY, FYNNEI. V dropped 8 bases and J dropped 0 bases, with 11 bases sitting between them. This CDR3 has 14 residues. Written as DNA, the CDR3 is TGTGCCAGCCTGCGGGTGATCTCTGGAAACACCATATATTTT. Translating it yields CASLRVISGNTIYF. The full variable domain, rest sourced from reference TRBV2 and TRBJ1-3, is EPEVTQTPSHQVTQMGQEVILRCVPISNHLYFYWYRQILGQKVEFLVSFYNNEISEKSEIFDDQFSVERPDGSNFTLKIRSTKLEDSAMYFCASLRVISGNTIYFGEGSWLTVV.

This chain connects TRBV7-2 to TRBJ1-1; weak D call: TRBD1 (5 bases). This CDR3 has 13 residues. V lost 7 bases to trimming and J lost 5 bases, with 14 bases between them. Germline CDR1 SGHTA, CDR2 FQGNSA. CDR3 sequence reads: CASTFTQGTEAFF. The DNA for the CDR3 is TGTGCCAGCACCTTCACTCAGGGAACTGAAGCTTTCTTT.

V gene TRBV12-5 combines with J gene TRBJ2-6; 12 positions agree with TRBD1. The CDR3 runs 21 residues. Germline-derived CDR1 and CDR2 are LGHNT and FRNRAP. V trimming: 0 bases; J trimming: 3 bases; junction bases outside the gene matches: 12. As DNA, the CDR3 is TGTGCTAGTGGTTTGGTATCCCTCCGGGACAGGGGGCTAGATGGGGCCAACGTCCTGACTTTC. Translation gives CASGLVSLRDRGLDGANVLTF.

The chain couples TRBV25-1 to TRBJ2-3, with D possibly TRBD1 on 6 matching bases. Trimming took off 5 bases at V and 2 bases at J, with 14 bases between the two ends. Per germline, CDR1 MGHDK and CDR2 SYGVNS. The CDR3 covers 15 residues. The CDR3 region is CASSPETGTTDTQYF. CDR3 sequence (DNA): TGTGCCAGCAGTCCGGAGACAGGTACCACAGATACGCAGTATTTT.

Only a few counts were recorded for this clone. This rearrangement joins TRBV5-1 to TRBJ1-4; 7 positions match TRBD1. After removal of 4 bases from V and 8 bases from J, the junction contained 8 bases not matched to a gene. This CDR3 has 14 residues. Germline loops: CDR1 SGHRS, CDR2 YFSETQ. The CDR3 region is CASSVTGLNEKLFF. The CDR3 bases are TGCGCCAGCAGCGTGACAGGGTTAAACGAAAAACTGTTTTTT.

This rearrangement joins TRBV6-1 to TRBJ1-2; D gene unclear. CDR1 and CDR2 from the germline V gene are MNHNS and SASEGT. Between the trimmed V and J ends, which lost 3 bases and 0 bases, there was a span of 5 bases. The length of the CDR3 is 13 residues. CDR3 sequence: CASSETTNYGYTF. The CDR3 DNA reads TGTGCCAGCAGTGAGACAACTAACTATGGCTACACCTTC.